The T cell receptor beta chain under discussion was sequenced for a study of blood T cell repertoires in COVID-19. Whole-study context: PBMCs, B-cell-depleted T cells, or T cells provided the cDNA or gDNA that made up the material.

In the study's own analysis: Estimation of nucleated cell counts was performed using reference gene primer amplification. Repertoires were generated with immunoSEQ multiplex PCR, while TCRdb's copy carries only in-frame clones and drops some. D and trimming were read from the DNA, whereas the V and J calls and clone size are those reported in that table. In the table there are about 200,000 clones, approximately 85% of which are singletons. V dropped 5 bases and J dropped 8; count of bases not matched to a gene: 14. The V gene's germline CDR1 is SGHAT and CDR2 FQNNGV. CDR3 length equals 15 residues. The origin of this receptor is a woman in her 70s with COVID-19, enrolled during active disease. Sequencing was carried out using peripheral blood. The chain uses TRBV11-2 and TRBJ1-2; TRBD1 aligns across 7 bases. The CDR3 DNA follows: TGTGCCAGCAGCCCCCGTACGGGACAGCCCCTCGGCTACACCTTC. This translates into CASSPRTGQPLGYTF.